The source of this TCR beta chain is a study of beta chain features in type 1 diabetes. The CDR3 has 18 amino acids. Germline V lookup: CDR1 SGHVS, CDR2 FNYEAQ. V lost 4 bases and J 0 bases, leaving 22 bases between the germline ends. The study reverse transcribed the entire isolated RNA, so it sequenced expressed TCRB transcripts. Naive, central memory and regulatory T cell samples came to a mean of around 3.5 million reads. Profiling relied on immunoSEQ multiplex PCR, and the TCRdb table lists in-frame clones only, not all of them. The data show fewer than 550,000 clones, about an eighth seen once. Study-wide results and limits: All four CD4+ subsets of Type 1 diabetes patients contained TCRB CDR3s that were moderately but significantly shorter. Insertion counts at VDJ junctions were lower in type 1 diabetes patients, who also showed more deletions there.

This clone was recorded a few times. Antigen specificity is unknown. This receptor was identified in a woman under 30 in good health. The chain has TRBV7-6 and TRBJ2-7, with TRBD1 as a possible D gene (6 bases). Sequenced material: naive CD4+ T cells from blood. CDR3 DNA: TGTGCCAGCAGCTGGGAAACACAGGGAGAGCCGCCCTCCTACGAGCAGTACGTC. Amino acids: CASSWETQGEPPSYEQYV.